The 14 T cell receptor beta chains given below trace back to one sample, sequenced in a study of early T cells in non-severe SARS-CoV-2 infection. TCRdb analysed the 5' RACE reads with MiXCR anew, one entry per CDR3 protein. This table has tens of thousands of distinct CDR3 sequences, less than 15% appearing once. The material sequenced was whole blood. The receptors originated from an adult who was a healthcare worker with PCR-confirmed SARS-CoV-2 infection or an uninfected control (not recorded which).

The table lists this clonotype with many counts. This rearrangement joins TRBV30 to TRBJ2-5; 9 bases are shared with TRBD2. The germline gives CDR1 GTSNPN, CDR2 SVGIG (reference sequence). This CDR3 is 14 amino acids long. With 2 bases clipped from V and 7 bases from J, the junction kept 8 bases outside the gene matches. The DNA for the CDR3 is TGTGCCTGGAGTTCACTAGCGGGCTCGGGGACCCAGTACTTC. It is translated as CAWSSLAGSGTQYF.

Many counts were recorded for this clonotype. CDR3: CSAIGATNEKLFF. In DNA form, the CDR3 reads TGCAGTGCTATTGGGGCAACTAATGAAAAACTGTTTTTT. The chain couples TRBV20-1 to TRBJ1-4; D gene ambiguous. Germline V lookup: CDR1 DFQATT, CDR2 SNEGSKA (reference sequence). The V and J ends lost 4 bases and 0 bases respectively, with 6 bases between them. CDR3 size: 13 residues.

Many counts were recorded for this clonotype. The chain combines TRBV7-8 with TRBJ1-4, with unresolved D. The CDR3 runs to 16 residues. Germline lookup yields CDR1 SGHVS and CDR2 FQNEAQ. V lost 1 base and J lost 0, with 9 bases in between. CDR3 sequence reads: CASSLVGGTTNEKLFF. Here the CDR3 DNA reads TGTGCCAGCAGCTTAGTGGGCGGGACAACTAATGAAAAACTGTTTTTT.

This clonotype has ten or more counts. The chain couples TRBV9 to TRBJ2-1; D not certain. Germline V gene lookup returns CDR1 SGDLS and CDR2 YYNGEE. The CDR3 is 12 residues long. V lost 3 bases, J lost 5 bases, and 6 bases lay in between. CDR3 bases: TGTGCCAGCAGCGGTCTAAACAATGAGCAGTTCTTC. Protein sequence: CASSGLNNEQFF. Drawing the rest from reference TRBV9 and TRBJ2-1, the complete variable domain is DSGVTQTPKHLITATGQRVTLRCSPRSGDLSVYWYQQSLDQGLQFLIQYYNGEERAKGNILERFSAQQFPDLHSELNLSSLELGDSALYFCASSGLNNEQFFGPGTRLTVL.

The chain joins TRBV20-1 to TRBJ2-5; TRBD2 matches 10 bases. This CDR3 has 14 residues. Per germline, CDR1 DFQATT and CDR2 SNEGSKA (reference sequence). V was clipped by 6 bases and J by 4 bases; unmatched bases: 8. The CDR3 nucleotides read TGCAGTGCCGCCCCACTAGCGGGGCTAGAGACCCAGTACTTC. Protein product: CSAAPLAGLETQYF.

Only a few counts were recorded for this clonotype. The chain recombines TRBV5-1 with TRBJ2-3; unclear D gene. The germline CDR1 and CDR2 sequences are SGHRS and YFSETQ. Trimming took 2 bases from V and 0 from J, leaving 4 bases between them. The CDR3 extends over 13 amino acids. CDR3 DNA sequence: TGCGCCAGCAGCTTTAAGAGCACAGATACGCAGTATTTT. This codes for CASSFKSTDTQYF.

At least ten counts were recorded for this clonotype. The chain uses TRBV12-5 and TRBJ1-4; D gene uncertain. This CDR3 is built from 14 residues. With 4 bases removed from V and 8 bases from J, the gap between germline ends came to 14 bases. Germline V lookup: CDR1 LGHNT, CDR2 FRNRAP. In DNA, the CDR3 is TGTGCTAGTGGTTCCGACGGGTTAGGGGAAAAACTGTTTTTT. Protein sequence: CASGSDGLGEKLFF.

This clonotype was picked up many times. V is TRBV6-1 and J is TRBJ1-2; TRBD1 aligns across 7 bases. With 4 bases clipped from V and 9 bases from J, the junction kept 8 bases outside the gene matches. Looked up from germline, CDR1 is MNHNS and CDR2 is SASEGT. This CDR3 contains 13 residues. The CDR3 DNA sequence: TGTGCCAGCAGTGGAGACAGGGAGGGCAGCTACACCTTC. Translation: CASSGDREGSYTF.

The sample holds many counts of this clonotype. The chain carries TRBV7-9 and TRBJ1-6, with D perhaps TRBD1 (5 bases). The germline V and J ends were trimmed by 7 bases and 6 bases, with 10 bases remaining between them. This CDR3 spans 13 amino acids. The germline V gene has CDR1 SEHNR and CDR2 FQNEAQ (reference sequence). The CDR3 region is CASNIRGNSPLHF. The CDR3 coding sequence is TGTGCCAGCAACATTAGGGGTAATTCACCCCTCCACTTT.

The table lists this clonotype with many counts. The rearrangement uses TRBV18 and TRBJ1-1; 7 bases agree with TRBD1. V trimming: 2 bases; J trimming: 4 bases; junction bases outside the gene matches: 4. The CDR3 sequence is 14 residues long. CDR1 and CDR2 from the germline V gene are KGHSH and LQKENI. CDR3 DNA sequence: TGTGCCAGCTCACCATCGTACAGGGGCACTGAAGCTTTCTTT. Protein sequence: CASSPSYRGTEAFF.

This clonotype occurred a few times. V gene TRBV9 combines with J gene TRBJ2-5, with a weak D call TRBD2 (6 bases). V lost 3 bases to trimming and J lost 4 bases, with 13 bases between them. The germline V gene encodes CDR1 SGDLS and CDR2 YYNGEE. The CDR3 consists of 14 residues. The CDR3 sequence is CASSGGTQGETQYF. In nucleotides, the CDR3 is TGTGCCAGCAGCGGCGGGACCCAGGGAGAGACCCAGTACTTC.

This clonotype was found a few times. The rearrangement links TRBV15 to TRBJ1-5; no definite D call. The CDR3 has 16 amino acids. V dropped 0 bases and J dropped 6 bases, with 15 bases sitting between them. Germline CDR1 reads LNHNV; CDR2 reads YYDKDF (reference sequence). DNA of the CDR3: TGTGCCACCAGCAGAGATGCCGTTGTGTCGGGTCAGCCCCAGCATTTT. Encoded protein: CATSRDAVVSGQPQHF.

The rearrangement joins TRBV5-1 to TRBJ2-3, with 8 bases that match TRBD2. CDR3 length: 16 residues. The ends lost 2 bases at V and 1 base at J; junction bases unmatched: 6. Germline V gives CDR1 SGHRS, CDR2 YFSETQ. The CDR3 loop reads CASSFGAGGGTDTQYF. CDR3 DNA: TGCGCCAGCAGCTTCGGGGCGGGGGGCGGCACAGATACGCAGTATTTT.

This clonotype was picked up many times. V and J are TRBV2 and TRBJ1-2; D remains ambiguous. The V and J ends lost 3 bases and 5 bases respectively, with 7 bases between them. CDR1 and CDR2 (germline): SNHLY, FYNNEI. This CDR3 region has 12 residues. This CDR3 is CASSETPYGYTF. The CDR3 DNA reads as TGTGCCAGCAGTGAGACACCTTATGGCTACACCTTC.